Given below is one TCR beta chain in context. No antigen is known for it. The data stem from a study of PD-1 blockade in mismatch repair-deficient tumors. Profiling relied on immunoSEQ multiplex PCR, and the TCRdb table lists in-frame clones only, not all of them. The sample yields roughly 130,000 clones, about nine tenths seen once. Findings of the study overall: Tumor-resident clones, often undetectable pretreatment in blood, expanded then contracted after pembrolizumab.

Germline V gene sequence: CDR1 SEHNR, CDR2 FQNEAQ (reference sequence). Unmatched junction bases numbered 5, after V lost 2 bases and J lost 5 bases. This CDR3 region has 16 residues. The chain joins TRBV7-9 to TRBJ2-1, with TRBD2 matching over 11 bases. The sequenced sample was peripheral blood, obtained 70 to 73 weeks after starting pembrolizumab. The source of this sequence is an adult with mismatch repair-deficient cancer. For the CDR3, the DNA is TGTGCCAGCAGCTTAACGACGGGACTAGCGGACAATGAGCAGTTCTTC. It yields the protein CASSLTTGLADNEQFF.